The following is a T cell receptor beta chain sequence with its context. The Seattle site enrolled patients during active infection and followed them longitudinally. This entry belongs to a study of blood T cell repertoires in COVID-19. Study-level information: From the United States, Italy and Spain came samples of acute and convalescent COVID-19.

Trimming removed 4 bases at V and 3 bases at J, with 19 bases between. CDR3 length equals 17 residues. Germline assignment: CDR1 LGHDT and CDR2 YNNKEL (reference sequence). Sequencing used immunoSEQ multiplex PCR; TCRdb keeps in-frame clones, though not all of them. The data hold approximately 250,000 clones, with around 87% observed a single time. The sequence came from a woman aged 55-75 years with COVID-19, enrolled during active disease. This sequence joins TRBV3-1 (or the pseudogene TRBV3-2) and TRBJ1-5, with a weak D call TRBD1 (6 bases). Sequencing was done on a sample of peripheral blood. CDR3 bases: TGTGCCAGCAGCCTAGGAACAGGGTGGATGACCAATCAGCCCCAGCATTTT. Translated: CASSLGTGWMTNQPQHF.